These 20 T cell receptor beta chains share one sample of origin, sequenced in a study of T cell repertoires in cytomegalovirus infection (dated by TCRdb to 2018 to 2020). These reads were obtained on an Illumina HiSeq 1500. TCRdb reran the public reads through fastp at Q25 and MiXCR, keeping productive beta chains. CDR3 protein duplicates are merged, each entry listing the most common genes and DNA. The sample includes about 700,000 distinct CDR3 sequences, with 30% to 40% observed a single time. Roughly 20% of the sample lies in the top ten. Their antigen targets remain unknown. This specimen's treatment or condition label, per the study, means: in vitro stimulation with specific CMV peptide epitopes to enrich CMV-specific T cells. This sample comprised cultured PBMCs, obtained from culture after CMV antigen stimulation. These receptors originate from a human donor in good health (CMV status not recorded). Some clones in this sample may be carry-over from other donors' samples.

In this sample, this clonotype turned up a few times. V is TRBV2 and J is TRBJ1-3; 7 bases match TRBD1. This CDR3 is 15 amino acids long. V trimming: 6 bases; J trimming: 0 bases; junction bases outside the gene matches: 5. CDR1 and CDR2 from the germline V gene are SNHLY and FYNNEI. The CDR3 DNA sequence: TGTGCCAGCAGAGAGACAGGGCCCTCTGGAAACACCATATATTTT. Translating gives CASRETGPSGNTIYF.

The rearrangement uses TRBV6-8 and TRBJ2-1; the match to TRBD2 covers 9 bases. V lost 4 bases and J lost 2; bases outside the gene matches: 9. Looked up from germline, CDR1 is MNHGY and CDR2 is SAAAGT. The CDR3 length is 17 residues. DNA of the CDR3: TGTGCCAGCAGTTCAGATAGCGGGAGTGCCCCCTACAATGAGCAGTTCTTC. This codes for CASSSDSGSAPYNEQFF.

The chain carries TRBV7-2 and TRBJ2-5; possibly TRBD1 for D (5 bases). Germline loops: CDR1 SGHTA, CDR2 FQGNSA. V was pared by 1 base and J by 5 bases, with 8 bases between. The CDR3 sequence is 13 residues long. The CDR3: CASSLVQVETQYF. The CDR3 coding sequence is TGTGCCAGCAGCTTAGTACAGGTTGAGACCCAGTACTTC.

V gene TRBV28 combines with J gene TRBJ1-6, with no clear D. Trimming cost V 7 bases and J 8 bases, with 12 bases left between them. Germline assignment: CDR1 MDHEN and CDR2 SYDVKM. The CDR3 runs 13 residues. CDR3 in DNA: TGTGCCAGCACCCAATTGTTCTATTCACCCCTCCACTTT. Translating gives CASTQLFYSPLHF.

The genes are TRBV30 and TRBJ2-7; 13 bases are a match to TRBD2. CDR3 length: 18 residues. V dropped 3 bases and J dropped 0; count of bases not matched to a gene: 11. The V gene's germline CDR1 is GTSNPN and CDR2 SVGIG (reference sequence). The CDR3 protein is CAWSEGLAGPHPSYEQYF. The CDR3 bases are TGTGCCTGGAGCGAGGGACTAGCGGGACCCCACCCCTCCTACGAGCAGTACTTC. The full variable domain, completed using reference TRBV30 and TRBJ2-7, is SQTIHQWPATLVQPVGSPLSLECTVEGTSNPNLYWYRQAAGRGLQLLFYSVGIGQISSEVPQNLSASRPQDRQFILSSKKLLLSDSGFYLCAWSEGLAGPHPSYEQYFGPGTRLTVT.

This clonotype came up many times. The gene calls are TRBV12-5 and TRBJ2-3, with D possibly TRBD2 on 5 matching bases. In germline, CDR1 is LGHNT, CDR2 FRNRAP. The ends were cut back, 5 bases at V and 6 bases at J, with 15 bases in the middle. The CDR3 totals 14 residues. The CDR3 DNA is TGTGCTAGTGGTCCCGGGGATCTGAGGGATACGCAGTATTTT. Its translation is CASGPGDLRDTQYF.

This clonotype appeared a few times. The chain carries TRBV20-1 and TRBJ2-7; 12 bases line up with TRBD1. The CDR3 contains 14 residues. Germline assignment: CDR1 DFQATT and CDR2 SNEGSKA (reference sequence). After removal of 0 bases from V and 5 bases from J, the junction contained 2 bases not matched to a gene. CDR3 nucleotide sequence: TGCAGTGCTAGAGATGGGACAGGGGGCCACGAGCAGTACTTC. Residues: CSARDGTGGHEQYF.

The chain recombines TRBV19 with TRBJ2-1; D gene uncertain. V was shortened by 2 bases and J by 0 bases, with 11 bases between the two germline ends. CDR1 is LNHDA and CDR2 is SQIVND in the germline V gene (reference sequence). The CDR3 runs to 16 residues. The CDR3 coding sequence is TGTGCCAGTAGTATACATCACCGAGGCTCCTACAATGAGCAGTTCTTC. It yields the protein CASSIHHRGSYNEQFF.

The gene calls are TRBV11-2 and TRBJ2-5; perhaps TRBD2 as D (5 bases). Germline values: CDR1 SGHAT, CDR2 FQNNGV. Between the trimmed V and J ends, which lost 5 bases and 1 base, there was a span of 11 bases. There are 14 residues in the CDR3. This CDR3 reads CASSTRLSQETQYF. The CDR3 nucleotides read TGTGCCAGCAGCACCAGACTATCCCAAGAGACCCAGTACTTC.

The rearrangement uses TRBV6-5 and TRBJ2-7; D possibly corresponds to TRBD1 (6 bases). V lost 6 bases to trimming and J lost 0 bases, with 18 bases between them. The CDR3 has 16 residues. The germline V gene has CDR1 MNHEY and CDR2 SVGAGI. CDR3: CASSSLKQGGSYEQYF. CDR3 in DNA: TGTGCCAGCAGCTCTCTAAAACAGGGCGGCTCCTACGAGCAGTACTTC.

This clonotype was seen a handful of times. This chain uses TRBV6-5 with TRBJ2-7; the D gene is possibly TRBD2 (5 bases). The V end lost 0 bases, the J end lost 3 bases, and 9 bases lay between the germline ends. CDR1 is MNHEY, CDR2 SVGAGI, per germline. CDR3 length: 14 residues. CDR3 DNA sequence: TGTGCCAGCAGTTACTCAAACGGGATCTACGAGCAGTACTTC. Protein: CASSYSNGIYEQYF.

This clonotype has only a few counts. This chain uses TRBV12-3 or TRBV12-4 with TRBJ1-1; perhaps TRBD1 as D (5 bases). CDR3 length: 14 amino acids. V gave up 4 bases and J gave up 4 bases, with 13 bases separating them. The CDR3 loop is CASSSGHGITEAFF. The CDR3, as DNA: TGTGCCAGCAGTTCCGGACACGGAATCACTGAAGCTTTCTTT.

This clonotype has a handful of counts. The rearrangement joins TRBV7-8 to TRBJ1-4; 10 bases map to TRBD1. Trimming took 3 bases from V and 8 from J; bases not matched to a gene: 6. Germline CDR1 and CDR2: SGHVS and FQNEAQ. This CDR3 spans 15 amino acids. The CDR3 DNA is TGTGCCAGCAGCTTCCGGGACAGGGGAGACGAAAAACTGTTTTTT. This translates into CASSFRDRGDEKLFF.

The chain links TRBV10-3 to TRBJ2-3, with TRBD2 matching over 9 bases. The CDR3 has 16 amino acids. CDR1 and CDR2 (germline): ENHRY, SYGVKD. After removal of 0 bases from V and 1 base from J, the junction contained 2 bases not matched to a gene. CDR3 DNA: TGTGCCATCAGTGAGTCGAGACTAGCGGGCACAGATACGCAGTATTTT. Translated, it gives CAISESRLAGTDTQYF.

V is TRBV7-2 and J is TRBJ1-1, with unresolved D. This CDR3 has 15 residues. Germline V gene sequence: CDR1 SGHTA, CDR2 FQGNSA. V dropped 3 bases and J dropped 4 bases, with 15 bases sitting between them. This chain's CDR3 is CASSLRRGPFTEAFF. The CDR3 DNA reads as TGTGCCAGCAGCTTGAGGCGAGGGCCTTTCACTGAAGCTTTCTTT.

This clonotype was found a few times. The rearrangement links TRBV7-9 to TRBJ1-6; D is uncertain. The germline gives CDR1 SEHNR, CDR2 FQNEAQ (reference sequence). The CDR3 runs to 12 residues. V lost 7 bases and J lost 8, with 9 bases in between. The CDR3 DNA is TGTGCCAGCAAGGACGGTGATTCACCCCTCCACTTT. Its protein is CASKDGDSPLHF.

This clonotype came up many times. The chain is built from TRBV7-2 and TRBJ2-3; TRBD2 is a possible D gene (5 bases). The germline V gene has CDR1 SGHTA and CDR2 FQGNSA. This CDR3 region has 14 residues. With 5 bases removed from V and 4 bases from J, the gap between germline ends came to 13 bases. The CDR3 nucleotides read TGTGCCAGCAGCGTCGGGGTTGGGGCAGATACGCAGTATTTT. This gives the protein CASSVGVGADTQYF.

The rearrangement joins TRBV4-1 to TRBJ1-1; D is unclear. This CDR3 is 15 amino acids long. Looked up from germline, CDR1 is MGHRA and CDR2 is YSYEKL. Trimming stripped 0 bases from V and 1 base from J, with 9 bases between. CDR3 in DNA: TGCGCCAGCAGCCAAGATCCTCTAGGGAACACTGAAGCTTTCTTT. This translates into CASSQDPLGNTEAFF.

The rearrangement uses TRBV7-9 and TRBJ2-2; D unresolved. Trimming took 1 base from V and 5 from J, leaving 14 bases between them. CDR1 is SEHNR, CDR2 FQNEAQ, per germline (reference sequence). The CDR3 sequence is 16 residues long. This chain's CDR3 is CASSLGIYRDTGELFF. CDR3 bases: TGTGCCAGCAGCTTAGGGATTTATCGAGATACCGGGGAGCTGTTTTTT.

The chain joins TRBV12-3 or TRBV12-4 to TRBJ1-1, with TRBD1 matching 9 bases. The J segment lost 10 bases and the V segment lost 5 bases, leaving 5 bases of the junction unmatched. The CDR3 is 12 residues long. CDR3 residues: CASSTGGAVAFF. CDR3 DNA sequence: TGTGCCAGCAGTACAGGGGGCGCGGTAGCTTTCTTT.